The 12 T cell receptor beta chains below come from one sample, sequenced in a study of Ad26.COV2.S vaccination and SARS-CoV-2 variants. Described treatment: around 19 received Ad26.COV2.S at low or high dose, single or two shots; about 5 received placebo; per-sample allocation not given. Samples analyzed were those drawn on day 63 after the first vaccine or placebo injection. The repertoire was sequenced with immunoSEQ multiplex PCR; TCRdb's copy has only in-frame clones and lacks some. The data show more than 300,000 clones, with approximately 86% seen just once and approximately 11% held by the top ten. The specimen was peripheral blood, collected in a trial of Ad26.COV2.S vaccine versus placebo. These receptors came from a person between 18 and 59 years old who received the Ad26.COV2.S COVID-19 vaccine or a placebo.

The J gene is TRBJ2-7, the V gene TRBV6-5; no definite D call. CDR3 length: 11 residues. The germline V and J ends were trimmed by 4 bases and 7 bases, with 8 bases remaining between them. In germline, CDR1 is MNHEY, CDR2 SVGAGI. CDR3 sequence: CASSSLLEQYF. In DNA, the CDR3 is TGTGCCAGCAGTTCCTTGTTGGAGCAGTACTTC.

The V and J genes are TRBV6-2 or TRBV6-3 and TRBJ2-3; the match to TRBD2 covers 11 bases. V shed 2 bases and J 1 base; nucleotides not matched to a gene: 2. The germline V gene has CDR1 MNHEY and CDR2 SVGEGT. This CDR3 has 16 amino acids. The CDR3 DNA reads TGTGCCAGCAGTTACGGGGGACTAGCGGGCACAGATACGCAGTATTTT. Protein: CASSYGGLAGTDTQYF.

The chain joins TRBV5-1 to TRBJ1-2, with D possibly TRBD1 on 6 matching bases. The germline V and J ends were trimmed by 2 bases and 5 bases, with 13 bases remaining between them. CDR3 length: 14 residues. Germline values: CDR1 SGHRS, CDR2 YFSETQ. CDR3 loop: CASSFGQGNYGYTF. The DNA for the CDR3 is TGCGCCAGCAGCTTTGGTCAGGGGAATTATGGCTACACCTTC.

The chain couples TRBV5-6 to TRBJ2-1, with 7 positions matching TRBD1. Trimming took 0 bases from V and 2 from J; bases not matched to a gene: 5. CDR3 length equals 16 residues. Germline CDR1 reads SGHDT; CDR2 reads YYEEEE. Here the CDR3 reads CASSLGWGQPYNEQFF. CDR3 in DNA: TGTGCCAGCAGCTTGGGATGGGGACAGCCCTACAATGAGCAGTTCTTC.

The chain links TRBV6-2 or TRBV6-3 to TRBJ1-5, with 7 bases matching TRBD1. Germline CDR1 is MNHEY and CDR2 is SVGEGT. V was clipped by 4 bases and J by 7 bases; unmatched bases: 10. CDR3 length equals 15 residues. CDR3 amino acids: CASSFPPLQGQPQHF. CDR3 sequence (DNA): TGTGCCAGCAGTTTCCCGCCTCTACAGGGGCAGCCCCAGCATTTT.

CDR3 bases: TGTGCCAGCAGCTTAGAGAGGTACGAGCAGTACTTC. Amino acid sequence: CASSLERYEQYF. V is TRBV7-8 and J is TRBJ2-7; D uncertain. Germline V gives CDR1 SGHVS, CDR2 FQNEAQ. With 1 base removed from V and 4 bases from J, the gap between germline ends came to 5 bases. The CDR3 is made up of 12 amino acids.

This sequence joins TRBV24-1 and TRBJ2-3, with TRBD2 identical over 10 bases. Trimming at V came to 3 bases and at J to 5 bases, leaving 1 base not matched to a gene. This CDR3 spans 14 amino acids. From germline, CDR1 is KGHDR and CDR2 SFDVKD. In DNA, the CDR3 is TGTGCCACCAGTGATACTAGCGGGGTAGATACGCAGTATTTT. Its protein product is CATSDTSGVDTQYF.

V usage is TRBV10-3 and J usage is TRBJ2-2, with TRBD1 matching over 10 bases. Per the germline V gene, CDR1 is ENHRY and CDR2 is SYGVKD. CDR3 length: 12 amino acids. J lost 8 bases, V lost 9 bases, and 3 bases had no gene match. The CDR3 DNA follows: TGTGCCATGGACAGGGGGAGTGGGGAGCTGTTTTTT. This sequence encodes CAMDRGSGELFF.

The chain carries TRBV5-6 and TRBJ1-1; 9 nucleotides agree with TRBD1. The CDR3 is 15 amino acids. Looked up from germline, CDR1 is SGHDT and CDR2 is YYEEEE. After removal of 4 bases from V and 1 base from J, the junction contained 5 bases not matched to a gene. The CDR3 here is CASSRPGQGNTEAFF. The CDR3 DNA reads TGTGCCAGCAGCCGCCCGGGACAGGGGAACACTGAAGCTTTCTTT.

V gene TRBV7-8 combines with J gene TRBJ2-7; D tentatively fits TRBD1 or TRBD2 (5 bases each). The V and J ends lost 3 bases and 2 bases respectively, with 14 bases between them. CDR1 and CDR2 from the germline V gene are SGHVS and FQNEAQ. This CDR3 has 15 residues. In nucleotides, the CDR3 is TGTGCCAGCAGCTTCCGGGACCCTCGGACCTACGAGCAGTACTTC. Translated, it gives CASSFRDPRTYEQYF.

The chain joins TRBV5-1 to TRBJ1-1; D gene unclear. The CDR3 contains 15 residues. The ends were cut back, 1 base at V and 1 base at J, with 11 bases in the middle. Per germline, CDR1 SGHRS and CDR2 YFSETQ. The CDR3 spells CASSLKLSRNTEAFF. DNA of the CDR3: TGCGCCAGCAGCTTGAAGCTTAGTAGGAACACTGAAGCTTTCTTT.

The V call is TRBV11-1, the J call TRBJ1-2, with TRBD1 identical over 10 bases. The CDR3 extends over 13 amino acids. V trimming: 5 bases; J trimming: 8 bases; junction bases outside the gene matches: 5. From germline, CDR1 is SGHAT and CDR2 FQDESV (reference sequence). CDR3 loop: CASSPGDRGGYTF. The CDR3 region has the DNA TGTGCCAGCAGCCCTGGGGACAGGGGCGGCTACACCTTC.